Listed below are T cell receptor beta chains from one sample, sequenced in a study of CD8 T cells in ankylosing spondylitis. TCRdb used MiXCR to reprocess the 5' RACE reads, holding one entry per CDR3 protein. The data hold around 210,000 distinct CDR3 sequences, with roughly 8.2% observed a single time. The material sequenced was blood, either unsorted or a sorted T cell fraction (not recorded which). The receptor source for this set is a female donor with ankylosing spondylitis or in good health (not recorded which). Each CDR3 is given with its conserved first and last residue. Each record gives: D gene, clone size, J gene, V gene, CDR3 protein, CDR3 DNA. D genes are given only for firm matches. Size tells how often a clone was seen (once, few, many) or the class of an expanded clone, and some rows leave it out.

D: TRBD2
size: many
J: TRBJ2-5
V: TRBV11-1
CDR3: CASSLQVGGPETQYF
DNA: TGTGCCAGCAGCTTACAGGTGGGAGGGCCAGAGACCCAGTACTTC

D: TRBD1
size: -
J: TRBJ1-1
V: TRBV7-2
CDR3: CASSPGTGFVTEAFF
DNA: TGTGCCAGCAGCCCGGGGACAGGGTTTGTCACTGAAGCTTTCTTT

D: TRBD2
size: many
J: TRBJ2-1
V: TRBV7-2
CDR3: CASGFRGSSYNEQFF
DNA: TGTGCCAGCGGGTTCCGCGGGAGCTCCTACAATGAGCAGTTCTTC

D: -
size: -
J: TRBJ1-2
V: TRBV7-9
CDR3: CASGPGFGYTF
DNA: TGTGCCAGCGGCCCAGGGTTTGGCTACACCTTC

D: -
size: many
J: TRBJ2-2
V: TRBV10-3
CDR3: CAIGIGGGELFF
DNA: TGTGCCATCGGAATAGGAGGCGGGGAGCTGTTTTTT

D: TRBD2
size: many
J: TRBJ2-5
V: TRBV28
CDR3: CATAFRLAGGSGETQYF
DNA: TGTGCCACCGCCTTTCGGCTAGCGGGAGGGTCGGGTGAGACCCAGTACTTC

D: -
size: many
J: TRBJ2-7
V: TRBV7-2
CDR3: CASSKTRIAYEQYF
DNA: TGTGCCAGCAGCAAGACCCGGATCGCTTACGAGCAGTACTTC

D: TRBD1
size: many
J: TRBJ2-7
V: TRBV20-1
CDR3: CSAATGTGGNEQYF
DNA: TGCAGTGCTGCCACCGGGACAGGGGGTAACGAGCAGTACTTC

D: -
size: many
J: TRBJ2-7
V: TRBV4-3
CDR3: CASSRGEGRHEQYF
DNA: TGCGCCAGCAGCAGGGGGGAGGGCCGGCACGAGCAGTACTTC

D: -
size: -
J: TRBJ2-3
V: TRBV7-2
CDR3: CASSSDRAFTDTQYF
DNA: TGTGCCAGCAGCTCCGACCGGGCTTTCACAGATACGCAGTATTTT

D: TRBD1
size: many
J: TRBJ1-2
V: TRBV12-3/TRBV12-4
CDR3: CASKTGGHGYTF
DNA: TGTGCCAGCAAGACAGGGGGTCATGGCTACACCTTC

D: TRBD1
size: many
J: TRBJ2-1
V: TRBV5-1
CDR3: CASSLSTGTGPNEQFF
DNA: TGCGCCAGCAGTTTGTCTACCGGGACAGGGCCCAATGAGCAGTTCTTC

D: -
size: few
J: TRBJ1-1
V: TRBV5-4
CDR3: CASSADRRTAEAFF
DNA: TGTGCCAGCAGCGCGGACCGGCGAACGGCTGAAGCTTTCTTT

D: -
size: few
J: TRBJ2-1
V: TRBV6-1
CDR3: CASRGTVYNEQFF
DNA: TGTGCCAGCAGGGGGACGGTATACAATGAGCAGTTCTTC

D: TRBD2
size: few
J: TRBJ2-3
V: TRBV7-2
CDR3: CASSLSWTSVQTDTQYF
DNA: TGTGCCAGCAGCTTGAGTTGGACTAGCGTCCAGACAGATACGCAGTATTTT

D: -
size: many
J: TRBJ1-2
V: TRBV25-1
CDR3: CASSEPGYYGYTF
DNA: TGTGCCAGCAGTGAACCCGGGTACTATGGCTACACCTTC

D: TRBD2
size: few
J: TRBJ2-7
V: TRBV7-2
CDR3: CASKTTSGSHEQYF
DNA: TGTGCCAGCAAGACGACTAGCGGGAGCCACGAGCAGTACTTC

D: -
size: many
J: TRBJ2-7
V: TRBV7-8
CDR3: CASSLGRAHEQYF
DNA: TGTGCCAGCAGCTTGGGCAGGGCCCACGAGCAGTACTTC

D: -
size: many
J: TRBJ2-6
V: TRBV10-3
CDR3: CAISQRGAYGANVLTF
DNA: TGTGCCATCAGCCAAAGGGGGGCGTATGGGGCCAACGTCCTGACTTTC

D: -
size: many
J: TRBJ2-7
V: TRBV20-1
CDR3: CSATRQINEQYF
DNA: TGCAGTGCTACCCGACAAATCAACGAGCAGTACTTC

D: TRBD1
size: -
J: TRBJ2-5
V: TRBV29-1
CDR3: CSVGGTGTVQETQYF
DNA: TGCAGCGTGGGCGGAACCGGGACAGTCCAAGAGACCCAGTACTTC

D: -
size: many
J: TRBJ1-6
V: TRBV28
CDR3: CASSLSGGSYNSPLHF
DNA: TGTGCCAGCAGTTTATCCGGGGGGTCGTATAATTCACCCCTCCACTTT

D: -
size: many
J: TRBJ2-1
V: TRBV27
CDR3: CASSPGGAYNEQFF
DNA: TGTGCCAGCAGCCCCGGTGGGGCCTACAATGAGCAGTTCTTC

D: -
size: many
J: TRBJ2-3
V: TRBV7-8
CDR3: CASSLARGDTQYF
DNA: TGTGCCAGCAGCTTAGCGCGGGGAGATACGCAGTATTTT

D: TRBD1
size: few
J: TRBJ1-1
V: TRBV7-9
CDR3: CASSLTGTEDDTEAFF
DNA: TGTGCCAGCAGCTTGACCGGGACAGAGGATGACACTGAAGCTTTCTTT

D: -
size: many
J: TRBJ1-3
V: TRBV15
CDR3: CATSRDRSVSGNTIYF
DNA: TGTGCCACCAGCAGAGATCGTTCGGTTTCTGGAAACACCATATATTTT

D: -
size: few
J: TRBJ2-1
V: TRBV10-3
CDR3: CAISLEGSEQFF
DNA: TGTGCCATCAGTTTAGAGGGGAGTGAGCAGTTCTTC

D: -
size: many
J: TRBJ2-7
V: TRBV7-8
CDR3: CASSLGPRYEQYF
DNA: TGTGCCAGCAGCTTAGGGCCACGGTACGAGCAGTACTTC

D: -
size: many
J: TRBJ2-7
V: TRBV9
CDR3: CASSAGHRGYEQYF
DNA: TGTGCCAGCAGCGCTGGACATAGGGGCTACGAGCAGTACTTC

D: TRBD2
size: few
J: TRBJ2-7
V: TRBV20-1
CDR3: CSARGLAGGEQYF
DNA: TGCAGTGCTAGGGGACTAGCGGGAGGCGAGCAGTACTTC

D: -
size: many
J: TRBJ1-3
V: TRBV20-1
CDR3: CSARKPTESSGNTIYF
DNA: TGCAGTGCTAGAAAACCGACGGAAAGCTCTGGAAACACCATATATTTT

D: -
size: many
J: TRBJ2-1
V: TRBV5-1
CDR3: CASSRSRAYNEQFF
DNA: TGCGCCAGCAGCCGGAGTAGGGCCTACAATGAGCAGTTCTTC

D: TRBD2
size: many
J: TRBJ2-7
V: TRBV5-6
CDR3: CASSDGTGGYEQYF
DNA: TGTGCCAGCAGCGACGGGACGGGGGGCTACGAGCAGTACTTC

D: TRBD1
size: -
J: TRBJ1-4
V: TRBV12-3/TRBV12-4
CDR3: CTLSLSLNEGGPNEKLFF
DNA: TGTACCCTCAGCCTCAGTTTGAATGAAGGGGGCCCTAATGAAAAACTGTTTTTT

D: -
size: -
J: TRBJ2-6
V: TRBV6-1
CDR3: CASSEFGTYNSGANVLTF
DNA: TGTGCCAGCAGTGAGTTCGGCACATACAACTCTGGGGCCAACGTCCTGACTTTC

D: -
size: few
J: TRBJ2-7
V: TRBV10-3
CDR3: CAISESDSRGEQYF
DNA: TGTGCCATCAGTGAATCGGACTCCAGGGGCGAGCAGTACTTC

D: -
size: many
J: TRBJ2-7
V: TRBV6-2/TRBV6-3
CDR3: CASSYGTYYEQYF
DNA: TGTGCCAGCAGTTACGGGACATACTACGAGCAGTACTTC

D: -
size: -
J: TRBJ2-1
V: TRBV7-6
CDR3: CASSRNRDPAYNEQFF
DNA: TGTGCCAGCAGCCGAAACCGGGACCCGGCTTACAATGAGCAGTTCTTC

D: -
size: -
J: TRBJ2-3
V: TRBV12-3/TRBV12-4
CDR3: CASRWTGTDTQYF
DNA: TGTGCTAGCAGGTGGACAGGCACAGATACGCAGTATTTT

D: -
size: many
J: TRBJ2-3
V: TRBV12-3/TRBV12-4
CDR3: CASSFSADTQYF
DNA: TGTGCCAGCAGTTTTAGCGCAGATACGCAGTATTTT

D: -
size: many
J: TRBJ1-3
V: TRBV10-3
CDR3: CAISETTGNTIYF
DNA: TGTGCCATCAGTGAGACCACAGGAAACACCATATATTTT

D: -
size: many
J: TRBJ2-5
V: TRBV4-3
CDR3: CASSQETGETQYF
DNA: TGCGCCAGCAGCCAAGAAACAGGGGAGACCCAGTACTTC

D: -
size: few
J: TRBJ1-3
V: TRBV7-2
CDR3: CASSLYPQLSGNTIYF
DNA: TGTGCCAGCAGCTTATACCCCCAACTGTCCGGAAACACCATATATTTT

D: -
size: many
J: TRBJ1-1
V: TRBV6-4
CDR3: CASRGRNTEAFF
DNA: TGTGCCAGCAGGGGACGGAACACTGAAGCTTTCTTT

D: -
size: many
J: TRBJ2-5
V: TRBV5-1
CDR3: CASSLFGSQETQYF
DNA: TGCGCCAGCAGCTTGTTTGGGTCACAAGAGACCCAGTACTTC

D: TRBD2
size: -
J: TRBJ2-7
V: TRBV3-1
CDR3: CASSQEALAGDEQYF
DNA: TGTGCCAGCAGCCAAGAGGCACTAGCGGGAGACGAGCAGTACTTC

D: -
size: -
J: TRBJ1-2
V: TRBV18
CDR3: CASSPGDGGRGYTF
DNA: TGTGCCAGCTCACCGGGGGACGGGGGACGTGGCTACACCTTC

D: -
size: -
J: TRBJ1-1
V: TRBV5-1
CDR3: CASSTGPNTETFF
DNA: TGCGCCAGCAGCACGGGTCCGAACACTGAAACTTTCTTT

D: TRBD2
size: -
J: TRBJ2-7
V: TRBV29-1
CDR3: CSVVLAVSYEQYF
DNA: TGCAGCGTTGTACTAGCGGTCTCCTACGAGCAGTACTTC

D: TRBD2
size: many
J: TRBJ2-3
V: TRBV2
CDR3: CASSLERGSTDTQYF
DNA: TGTGCCAGCAGCCTAGAGCGGGGAAGCACAGATACGCAGTATTTT

D: -
size: many
J: TRBJ1-5
V: TRBV4-2
CDR3: CASSPGGGFTNSNQPQHF
DNA: TGTGCCAGCAGCCCTGGTGGGGGGTTTACCAATAGCAATCAGCCCCAGCATTTT

D: -
size: many
J: TRBJ1-4
V: TRBV2
CDR3: CASSADGELFF
DNA: TGTGCCAGCAGTGCCGATGGGGAACTGTTTTTT

D: -
size: many
J: TRBJ1-4
V: TRBV5-1
CDR3: CASSLGAKGEKLFF
DNA: TGCGCCAGCAGCTTGGGGGCCAAGGGGGAAAAACTGTTTTTT

D: TRBD1
size: few
J: TRBJ2-3
V: TRBV7-6
CDR3: CASSLGVWGRQGMTDTQYF
DNA: TGTGCCAGCAGCCTAGGCGTATGGGGGAGACAGGGGATGACAGATACGCAGTATTTT

D: TRBD1
size: many
J: TRBJ2-7
V: TRBV5-1
CDR3: CATPQQGGLIWTYEQYF
DNA: TGCGCCACCCCGCAACAGGGGGGCCTTATATGGACGTACGAGCAGTACTTC

D: -
size: many
J: TRBJ1-1
V: TRBV6-4
CDR3: CASSFDRGTEAFF
DNA: TGTGCCAGCAGTTTTGACAGAGGCACTGAAGCTTTCTTT

D: -
size: many
J: TRBJ2-1
V: TRBV28
CDR3: CASSLALAINEQFF
DNA: TGTGCCAGCAGTTTAGCCCTAGCGATCAATGAGCAGTTCTTC

D: -
size: many
J: TRBJ2-3
V: TRBV10-2
CDR3: CASSEFGLSTDTQYF
DNA: TGCGCCAGCAGTGAGTTCGGCCTGAGCACAGATACGCAGTATTTT